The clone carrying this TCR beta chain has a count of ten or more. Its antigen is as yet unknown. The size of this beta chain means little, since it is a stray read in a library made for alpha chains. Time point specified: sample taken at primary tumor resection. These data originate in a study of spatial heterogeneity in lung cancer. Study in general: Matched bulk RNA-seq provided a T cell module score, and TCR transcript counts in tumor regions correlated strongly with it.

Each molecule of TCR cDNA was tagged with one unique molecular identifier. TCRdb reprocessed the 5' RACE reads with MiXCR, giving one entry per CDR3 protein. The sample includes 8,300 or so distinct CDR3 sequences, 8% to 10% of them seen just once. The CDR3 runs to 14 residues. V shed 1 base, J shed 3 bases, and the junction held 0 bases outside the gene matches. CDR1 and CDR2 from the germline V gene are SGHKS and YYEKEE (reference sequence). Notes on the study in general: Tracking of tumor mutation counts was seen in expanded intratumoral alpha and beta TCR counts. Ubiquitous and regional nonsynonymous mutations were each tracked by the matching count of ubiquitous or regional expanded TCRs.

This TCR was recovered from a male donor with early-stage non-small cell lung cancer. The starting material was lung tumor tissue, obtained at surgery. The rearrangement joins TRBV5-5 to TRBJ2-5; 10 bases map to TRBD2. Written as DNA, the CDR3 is TGTGCCAGCAGCTTGACTAGCGGGAAAGAGACCCAGTACTTC. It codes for CASSLTSGKETQYF.